This is a list of T cell receptor beta chains from one sample in a study of T cell responses to AZD1222 COVID-19 vaccine. Clones were read by immunoSEQ multiplex PCR, and TCRdb kept only the in-frame ones, dropping some. The table includes 130,000 or so clones, roughly 91% detected once. The input for sequencing was peripheral blood, taken on day 0 of MenACWY control vaccination. These receptors all stem from an adult in good health. The conserved cysteine and the conserved F or W are not part of the CDR3 here. The order of the fields is CDR3 length, V gene, clone size, CDR3 protein. The size of a clone is reported for some rows only, either as once, few or many, or as a class for expanded clones.

>12|TRBV10-3|-
AISLGQGGNTIY
>10|TRBV9|-
ASSPIRETQY
>12|TRBV20-1|-
SASKAGRYNEQF
>14|TRBV7-9|-
ASSFLRGDLADTQY
>15|TRBV11-3|-
ASSLDRWGDSYNEQF
>11|TRBV9|-
ASSRDQQETQY
>13|TRBV6-1|-
ASSSQIQGGTEAF
>12|TRBV11-2|-
ASSRGSTNEKLF
>10|TRBV12-3/TRBV12-4|-
ASSWGNGGYT
>12|TRBV19|-
ASTPWLGGYGYT
>13|TRBV6-1|-
ASSEVGYSGNTIY
>13|TRBV7-3|-
ASSFGQGINQPQH
>12|TRBV30|-
AWSARQVTGELF
>14|TRBV7-6|-
ASSLETGRPNYGYT
>12|TRBV6-1|-
ASSQDRHYQPQH
>13|TRBV7-3|-
ASSPDGGRSYEQY
>15|TRBV7-7|-
ASSSTPRLAGLNEQF
>18|TRBV24-1|-
ATSDLRVGLAGAPQNIQY
>14|TRBV29-1|-
SVEGRSGENIGEQY
>11|TRBV11-2|once
ASTRRAPYEQY
>12|TRBV5-8|-
ASRGTSGVDEQF
>13|TRBV5-1|few
ASSLEGDRGHEQY
>13|TRBV27|-
ASSLSGRLNTEAF
>12|TRBV29-1|once
SVEAAISGNTIY
>13|TRBV6-5|-
ASSYGGILNYGYT
>13|TRBV10-3|-
AISESDRRTDTQY
>12|TRBV7-9|-
ASSYNTGGTEAF
>13|TRBV3-1/TRBV3-2|-
ASLPVLGHPGEQY
>11|TRBV3-1/TRBV3-2|-
ASSQDRGNTIY
>14|TRBV19|-
ASSIDRQGGSDTQY
>14|TRBV7-6|once
ASSFSGSWVGNEQF
>13|TRBV6-5|-
ASSLQGRVGEKLF
>13|TRBV5-4|once
ASSNPQTGVVSYT
>14|TRBV9|once
ASSPPDGRVADTQY
>10|TRBV11-2|-
ASSSRGNEQF
>11|TRBV6-5|once
ASIGQHNSPLH
>14|TRBV7-9|few
ASSYRTGGNTGELF
>12|TRBV1|-
TSSLRERPDTQY
>11|TRBV6-5|-
ASSPPRGNGQY
>13|TRBV2|-
ASSYSRQGGNEQY
>16|TRBV6-1|few
ASSEDRGGNSYNSPLH
>12|TRBV6-5|-
ASSAGTLFPEAF
>15|TRBV7-9|-
ASSSRGGSGRNDEQF
>14|TRBV11-1|-
ASSLIGGLHTGELF
>18|TRBV12-2|-
ASRHRWLAGGPGPGYEQY
>16|TRBV5-6|-
ASSFPPGLAKTYNEQF
>13|TRBV4-2|-
ASSQDSGKTGELF
>11|TRBV19|-
ASTRQGNEKLF
>13|TRBV11-2|-
ASSLVGRIHNEQF
>11|TRBV25-1|-
ASSDGTAYEQY
>15|TRBV20-1|-
SASRIGRGSFDTEAF